This TCR beta chain appears in the sequencing data of a study of blood T cell repertoires in COVID-19 (dated by TCRdb to the early 2020s). Regarding the complete study: Samples from collaborators originated in the United States, Italy and Spain and spanned both the acute and convalescent phases of COVID-19. The prospective study material was composed of cDNA or gDNA derived from T cells, B-cell-depleted T cells, or PBMCs. The dataset comprised deeply sampled blood TCRbeta repertoires from subjects exposed to, actively infected with, or recovered from COVID-19. A freely available public database, intended as a resource for researchers studying the immune response to SARS-CoV-2, is where the repertoires were released. Samples were obtained from the ongoing ImmuneRACE study (first 160 participants) and from 950 to 1,500 subjects provided by 6 global collaborators. The sample metadata nearly always contained a de-identified subject ID, COVID-19 status, age in years and sex. Where available, HLA class I and class II types were taken from metadata supplied by the sample provider and were not determined by assay-based typing.

In its sample, this clone was seen once. No cognate antigen has been identified for it. Nothing much larger sits one base from this clone, and base qualities are not available. Whole blood was collected in K2EDTA tubes by collaborating institutions according to the institutions' own protocols. For TCRbeta analysis, collaborator samples were shipped as frozen whole blood, as isolated PBMCs, or as DNA extracted from either sample type. TCRbeta CDR3 regions were amplified from genomic DNA using the immunoSEQ Assay, a bias-controlled multiplex PCR. As for how the authors treated the data: Nucleated cell counts per sample were estimated from amplification of reference gene primers within the assay. To quantify the absolute abundance of each unique TCRbeta CDR3 rearrangement, sequence reads were collapsed and filtered. For each sample, productive Simpson clonality was calculated by taking the square root of Simpson's diversity index across productive rearrangements. TCRdb limited this immuneACCESS table to in-frame rearrangements with V and J called. A share of clones is missing; checked studies link under half to unresolved V genes, and the rest is unexplained. V, J and clone size are taken as reported in that table, and D and trimming were inferred from the DNA itself. For this sample the table gives around 50,000 clones, of which 82% were detected only once. The ten largest make up about 22% of the sample.

Study-wide findings and limitations: The quantity of clinical and demographic metadata differed by source and by participant and was supplied without curation.

The germline V gene (reference sequence) gives CDR1 as LNHDA and CDR2 as SQIVND. At the junction V is shortened by 1 base and J by 3 bases; bases outside the gene matches: 2. The CDR3 numbers 14 residues from cysteine through phenylalanine. Kept here is only the CDR3 DNA, which spans 42 bases and is read in frame from base 1. The chain uses TRBV19 and TRBJ2-7, and 8 junction bases match TRBD1. This clonotype was sampled from a woman aged 60 to 75 with acute or convalescent COVID-19. Input material: peripheral blood. The DNA is TGTGCCAGTAGTATAGGGGGACAGGTCTACGAGCAGTACTTC. Its coded protein is CASSIGGQVYEQYF.